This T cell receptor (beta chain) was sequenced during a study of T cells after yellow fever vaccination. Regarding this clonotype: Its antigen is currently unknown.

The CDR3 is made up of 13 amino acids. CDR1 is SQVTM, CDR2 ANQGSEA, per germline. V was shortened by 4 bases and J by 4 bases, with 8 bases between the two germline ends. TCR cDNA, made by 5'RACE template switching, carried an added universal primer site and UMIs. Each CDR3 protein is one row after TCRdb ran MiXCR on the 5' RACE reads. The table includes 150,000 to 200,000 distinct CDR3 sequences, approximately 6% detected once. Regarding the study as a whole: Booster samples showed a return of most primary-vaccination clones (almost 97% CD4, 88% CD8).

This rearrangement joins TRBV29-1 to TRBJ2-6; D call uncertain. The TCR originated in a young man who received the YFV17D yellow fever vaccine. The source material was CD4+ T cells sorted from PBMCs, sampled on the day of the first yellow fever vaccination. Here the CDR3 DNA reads TGCAGCGTTGTGATAGGAGGGGCCAACGTCCTGACTTTC. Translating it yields CSVVIGGANVLTF.